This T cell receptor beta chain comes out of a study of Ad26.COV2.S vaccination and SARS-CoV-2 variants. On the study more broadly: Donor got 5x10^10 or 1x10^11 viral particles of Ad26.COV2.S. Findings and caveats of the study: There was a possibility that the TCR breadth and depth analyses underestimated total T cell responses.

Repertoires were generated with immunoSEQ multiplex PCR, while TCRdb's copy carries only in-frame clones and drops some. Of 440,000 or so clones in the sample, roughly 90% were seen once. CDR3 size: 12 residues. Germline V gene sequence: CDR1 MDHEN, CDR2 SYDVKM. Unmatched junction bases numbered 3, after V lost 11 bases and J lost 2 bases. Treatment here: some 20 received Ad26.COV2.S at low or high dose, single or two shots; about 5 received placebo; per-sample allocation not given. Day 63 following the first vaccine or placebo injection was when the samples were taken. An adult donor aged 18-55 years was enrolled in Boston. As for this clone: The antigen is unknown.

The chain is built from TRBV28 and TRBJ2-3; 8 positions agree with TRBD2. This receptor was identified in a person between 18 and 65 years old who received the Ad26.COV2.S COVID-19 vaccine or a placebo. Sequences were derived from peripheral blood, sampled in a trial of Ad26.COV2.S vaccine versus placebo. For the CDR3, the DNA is TGTGCCGGCGGGGGGATCACAGATACGCAGTATTTT. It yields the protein CAGGGITDTQYF.